This TCR beta chain was obtained from a study of blood T cell repertoires in COVID-19. This study enrolled people aged roughly 18 to 89 from around 26 US geographic areas. Some clones are missing from TCRdb's copy, which holds only in-frame ones; the method was immunoSEQ multiplex PCR. The table records 150,000 to 200,000 clones, about 80% of them present only once. The sample comprised PBMCs or T cells enriched from blood (not recorded which). The sequence was collected from a woman in her fifties or sixties with acute COVID-19.

The CDR3 coding sequence is TGTGCCACCAGCAGAGGGAGTGTGGGAGGGGGTGAGCAGTTCTTC. Protein product: CATSRGSVGGGEQFF. The genes are TRBV15 and TRBJ2-1, with a weak D call TRBD2 (7 bases). In germline, CDR1 is LNHNV, CDR2 YYDKDF (reference sequence). The length of the CDR3 is 15 residues. V lost 1 base, J lost 9 bases, and 16 bases lay in between.